Described below is a single TCR beta chain sequence and its context. What this receptor recognizes is not known. No base quality values were provided; no much bigger clone lies one nucleotide off. This sample was included in a study of shared clonotypes between healthy human individuals (dated by TCRdb to 2018 to 2021). Turning to the overall study: The cohort included a few men and two women between 18 and 49 years of age. For each donor, CD4 naive and CD4 memory were each run on three plates, CD8 naive on two plates, and CD8 memory on one plate. Blood TCR repertoires of about 5 healthy adults were deeply sequenced to estimate repertoire size and the extent of clonotype sharing between individuals. To increase sequencing depth and limit assay-specific biases, TCR repertoire library preparation and sequencing were carried out by different laboratories using diverse techniques. Per donor, leukapheresis produced somewhere between about 0.94 and 9 billion PBMCs.

Donors were healthy HIV-negative adults with no recently reported acute infections or vaccinations. Only Caucasian adults living in Nashville, Tennessee, USA were represented among the donors. Magnetic negative selection was used to enrich CD4+ T cells, after which naive cells were positively selected on CD45RA and the negative fraction became the memory subset. Blood was collected by leukapheresis, and PBMCs were isolated by Ficoll-Histopaque density gradient centrifugation and then cryopreserved in liquid nitrogen vapor phase. Purity and quantity of every magnetically sorted T cell population were checked by analytical flow cytometry. Genomic DNA was isolated from each sorted fraction and quantified by UV absorbance on a Nanodrop 2000c. Using the deep immunoSEQ assay, TCR CDR3 regions were amplified from genomic DNA by multiplex PCR. Extracted genomic DNA from each cell subset was spread evenly across all wells of several immunoSEQ 96-well plates, with each plate serving as a replicate. For sorted subsets, approximately 200 ng of genomic DNA, equivalent to some 30,000 T cell genomes, went into each replicate PCR. The purified libraries were quantified using a Qubit 3.0 fluorometer, sized with a Bioanalyzer 2100, and then quantified again using the KAPA Library Quantification kit. Each immunoSEQ 96-well plate was sequenced on its own single-read 150-cycle Illumina NextSeq 550 flow cell. The paper's data handling went like this. Because the immunoSEQ output held only junctional sequences and lacked quality scores, the filtering could not match the filtering applied to full-length reads. Sequences were annotated with PyIR, a Python wrapper for IgBLAST v1.9, using IMGT germline references to assign V/J genes and CDR3. Any read was removed if the V/J assignment was weak (E-value above 1e-6), the CDR3 was missing, or the read contained stop codons, out-of-frame junctions, or ambiguous translated residues. V3J clonotypes were defined as sequences sharing the same inferred V gene, J gene, and CDR3 amino acid sequence. Percentage overlap between repertoires was computed as shared unique clonotypes divided by the size of the smaller repertoire. Richness of each repertoire was evaluated using RTK rarefaction, the Chao1 estimator, and Recon v2.1 estimates of unobserved clonotypes. Generation probabilities for all TCRbeta clonotypes obtained by the gDNA method from several donors were computed using OLGA. TCRdb mirrors the immuneACCESS table, restricted to in-frame sequences. Some clones are absent from its copies; in checked studies, under half trace to an unresolved V gene, and the reason for the others is unknown. V, J and clone size are those of that table, while D and trimming were read from the DNA. For this sample the table gives 2 million to 2.5 million clones, of which 90% to 97% were detected only once. The biggest ten clones account for roughly 0.13% of the sample.

Study-level results and caveats: Rarefaction of sorted-subset datasets indicated incomplete sequencing despite the large sequencing depth. Compared with non-shared clonotypes, the clonotypes found in all four sorted-subset donors had higher generation probabilities. Based on pairwise subsampling, the degree of clonotype sharing among donors was expected to be affected by sequencing depth. Naive subsets generally had larger estimated clonotype richness than memory subsets. Sampling was limited to blood, and TCR repertoires in tissue likely differ from TCR repertoires in blood. Across four donors, around 5.4% of naive CD4, roughly 3.8% of naive CD8, around 2.5% of memory CD4, and about 0.44% of memory CD8 clonotypes were shared. The small number of donors limited the genetic and exposure-history diversity represented.

For CDR1 and CDR2, the germline V gene (reference sequence) lists LNHNV and YYDKDF. For this chain, trimming is 0 bases at the V end and 0 bases at the J end, and the number of junction bases without a gene match is 5. The CDR3 goes from the cysteine to the phenylalanine over 18 residues. The DNA shown is the 54-base CDR3, in frame from base 1. The chain links TRBV15 with TRBJ1-3; 10 bases in the junction line up with TRBD1. This clonotype was sampled from a young man in good health. Sequences were obtained from naive CD4+ T cells sorted from blood. In light of the paper, this sample's cell subset or site label describes: CD45RA+ positively selected. This receptor has the CDR3 CATSREGGQGFSGNTIYF. The DNA sequence reads TGTGCCACCAGCAGAGAGGGGGGACAGGGGTTCTCTGGAAACACCATATATTTT.